What follows describes a single T cell receptor beta chain. Its target is unknown. These data belong to a study of cytomegalovirus exposure and HLA in healthy donors. The length of the CDR3 is 15 residues. V shed 6 bases, J shed 0 bases, and the junction held 6 bases outside the gene matches. Germline assignment: CDR1 MNHNS and CDR2 SASEGT. The PCR was carried out with 60 Vbeta primers and 13 Jbeta primers. Assay: immunoSEQ multiplex PCR; the TCRdb copy retains only in-frame clones and omits some. There are 270,000 or so clones in the sample; about nine tenths occur only once, and about 1.8% lies in the top ten. Study results and caveats: What a later analysis reportedly showed was that an Asian-associated ancestry cluster had fewer N-insertions than the 666-donor mean. Researchers reported in a later analysis that a missense DCLRE1C variant was tied to TCR beta V- and J-gene trimming. TCR association rates varied by HLA locus in a later analysis, with DRB1 highest and HLA-C lowest.

Sequenced material: PBMCs. This TCR came from a girl aged 2 to 9 in good health and CMV-seronegative. V and J are TRBV6-1 and TRBJ2-7; 9 bases agree with TRBD1. Here the CDR3 DNA reads TGTGCCAGCAGCCTCCACAGGGGGCCCTCCTACGAGCAGTACTTC. It is translated as CASSLHRGPSYEQYF.